The 32 T cell receptor beta chains below were found in one sample sequenced in a study of blood T cell repertoires in COVID-19. Method: immunoSEQ multiplex PCR; TCRdb's copy keeps in-frame clones and lacks some. The sample has 62,000 or so clones, nearly 90% seen once. Sequenced material: peripheral blood. Every receptor here comes from a man between 50 and 59 years old with active COVID-19.

The chain combines TRBV6-5 with TRBJ1-2; 12 nucleotides agree with TRBD1. V trimming: 2 bases; J trimming: 7 bases; junction bases outside the gene matches: 5. Germline V gene lookup returns CDR1 MNHEY and CDR2 SVGAGI. The CDR3 has 15 amino acids. The CDR3 protein is CASSYGTGGASGYTF. The CDR3 coding sequence is TGTGCCAGCAGTTACGGGACAGGGGGCGCGTCTGGCTACACCTTC.

This clone occurred once. V gene TRBV9 combines with J gene TRBJ1-2; 10 nucleotides match TRBD1. Trimming removed 4 bases from V and 2 bases from J; junction bases left unmatched: 8. Germline values: CDR1 SGDLS, CDR2 YYNGEE. The CDR3 is 16 amino acids. This CDR3 reads CASSPPGTGVNYGYTF. DNA of the CDR3: TGTGCCAGCAGCCCCCCCGGGACAGGGGTGAACTATGGCTACACCTTC.

This rearrangement joins TRBV9 to TRBJ2-1; 11 bases align to TRBD2. J was trimmed by 3 bases and V by 0 bases; bases with no gene match: 5. Germline V gives CDR1 SGDLS, CDR2 YYNGEE. The CDR3 sequence is 17 residues long. In DNA form, the CDR3 reads TGTGCCAGCAGCGTAGCGTCGGGGACTAGCGGCTACAATGAGCAGTTCTTC. Protein sequence: CASSVASGTSGYNEQFF.

The chain uses TRBV5-1 and TRBJ2-1; D is uncertain. The V gene's germline CDR1 is SGHRS and CDR2 YFSETQ. Trimming stripped 0 bases from V and 0 bases from J, with 4 bases between. The CDR3 contains 14 residues. CDR3 amino acids: CASSLDSSYNEQFF. The CDR3 region has the DNA TGCGCCAGCAGCTTGGACAGCTCCTACAATGAGCAGTTCTTC.

The chain is built from TRBV4-3 and TRBJ1-2; D is possibly TRBD1 (6 bases). Germline lookup yields CDR1 LGHNA and CDR2 YSLEER. The CDR3 loop spans 15 amino acids. Trimming removed 4 bases at V and 0 bases at J, with 12 bases between. CDR3 region: CASSLGGSANYGYTF. The CDR3 nucleotides read TGCGCCAGCAGCCTAGGGGGTTCAGCTAACTATGGCTACACCTTC.

The chain has TRBV6-5 and TRBJ1-6; no clear D. CDR1 MNHEY and CDR2 SVGAGI come from the germline V gene. The CDR3 is 12 amino acids. Trimming stripped 4 bases from V and 8 bases from J, with 6 bases between. The CDR3 loop reads CASSFEDSPLHF. CDR3 DNA: TGTGCCAGCAGTTTCGAGGATTCACCCCTCCACTTT.

This clone was seen just once. The chain employs TRBV11-2 and TRBJ1-2; no reliable D call. Germline CDR1 SGHAT, CDR2 FQNNGV. This CDR3 is built from 14 residues. V shed 6 bases and J shed 0 bases, with 11 bases lying between them. The CDR3 DNA reads as TGTGCCAGCAGGAAAGTGGCCGCTAACTATGGCTACACCTTC. This gives the protein CASRKVAANYGYTF.

The chain employs TRBV12-5 and TRBJ2-5, with 13 bases lining up with TRBD2. The germline gives CDR1 LGHNT, CDR2 FRNRAP. V trimming: 5 bases; J trimming: 3 bases; junction bases outside the gene matches: 3. The CDR3 sequence is 15 residues long. The CDR3 spells CASGKTSGGKETQYF. CDR3 DNA sequence: TGTGCTAGTGGTAAGACTAGCGGGGGGAAAGAGACCCAGTACTTC.

This CDR3 reads CASRNAKYSNQPQHF. Here the CDR3 DNA reads TGTGCCAGCAGGAACGCGAAATATAGCAATCAGCCCCAGCATTTT. This rearrangement joins TRBV2 to TRBJ1-5; D not resolved. The ends were cut back, 6 bases at V and 0 bases at J, with 12 bases in the middle. Germline V gene sequence: CDR1 SNHLY, CDR2 FYNNEI. This CDR3 contains 15 residues.

The chain is built from TRBV6-5 and TRBJ1-4; D is possibly TRBD1 (5 bases). This CDR3 comprises 12 residues. Germline assignment: CDR1 MNHEY and CDR2 SVGAGI. V was pared by 10 bases and J by 8 bases, with 14 bases between. DNA for the CDR3: TGTGCCACCGGAGGGGTGAGGGAAAAACTGTTTTTT. It codes for CATGGVREKLFF.

The chain recombines TRBV10-1 with TRBJ2-1; D may be TRBD2 (5 bases). The CDR3 sequence is 14 residues long. V was trimmed by 4 bases and J by 4 bases, leaving 11 bases between them. CDR1 is WNHNN, CDR2 SYGVQD, per germline (reference sequence). The DNA for the CDR3 is TGCGCCAGCAGTGCGGGATCTGCTTACAATGAGCAGTTCTTC. Translation gives CASSAGSAYNEQFF.

The chain combines TRBV19 with TRBJ1-5; TRBD1 matches at 9 bases. Germline CDR1 is LNHDA and CDR2 is SQIVND (reference sequence). The CDR3 covers 13 residues. The ends lost 6 bases at V and 5 bases at J; junction bases unmatched: 2. The CDR3 coding sequence is TGTGCCAGTAGAGGGACAGGGCATCAGCCCCAGCATTTT. This codes for CASRGTGHQPQHF.

This rearrangement joins TRBV2 to TRBJ2-1; no definite D call. V was pared by 5 bases and J by 4 bases, with 3 bases between. CDR1 SNHLY and CDR2 FYNNEI come from the germline V gene. The CDR3 length is 11 residues. The CDR3, as DNA: TGTGCCAGCAGTTCATACAATGAGCAGTTCTTC. Protein: CASSSYNEQFF.

The chain links TRBV5-5 to TRBJ2-7, with 7 bases identical to TRBD1. Per the germline V gene, CDR1 is SGHKS and CDR2 is YYEKEE (reference sequence). CDR3 size: 17 residues. With V trimmed by 3 bases and J by 0 bases, 12 bases remained unmatched. The CDR3 here is CASSSRDSVSSSYEQYF. The CDR3 region has the DNA TGTGCCAGCAGCTCCCGGGACAGTGTTTCAAGCTCCTACGAGCAGTACTTC.

The chain recombines TRBV12-3 or TRBV12-4 with TRBJ1-5; the D is unclear. The V gene lost 2 bases and the J gene lost 6 bases, with 8 bases spanning the gap. The CDR3 totals 13 residues. CDR3 residues: CASSLLEAQPQHF. The CDR3 DNA follows: TGTGCCAGCAGTTTATTAGAGGCTCAGCCCCAGCATTTT.

This chain uses TRBV5-1 with TRBJ2-5, with 7 bases matching TRBD1. CDR1 is SGHRS and CDR2 is YFSETQ in the germline V gene. V lost 6 bases to trimming and J lost 5 bases; unmatched junction nucleotides: 13. This CDR3 has 15 residues. CDR3 region: CASNTQGRGGETQYF. The CDR3 bases are TGCGCCAGCAACACACAGGGGCGCGGTGGGGAGACCCAGTACTTC.

This rearrangement joins TRBV7-2 to TRBJ1-2; D gene unclear. The CDR3 spans 16 residues. The germline V gene has CDR1 SGHTA and CDR2 FQGNSA. V was trimmed by 4 bases and J by 10 bases, leaving 25 bases between them. The CDR3 sequence is CASSSKLSGQFGSYTF. The CDR3 coding sequence is TGTGCCAGCAGCTCAAAATTATCTGGGCAGTTTGGTTCCTACACCTTC.

The genes are TRBV13 and TRBJ2-7; 10 bases agree with TRBD2. Germline V CDR1 and CDR2: PRHDT, FYEKMQ (reference sequence). CDR3 size: 15 residues. V dropped 5 bases and J dropped 7; count of bases not matched to a gene: 11. The CDR3 region is CASSPELAGIREQYF. The CDR3, as DNA: TGTGCCAGCAGCCCCGAACTAGCGGGGATAAGGGAGCAGTACTTC.

V gene TRBV5-1 combines with J gene TRBJ2-5; 7 bases map to TRBD1. This CDR3 is built from 14 residues. Germline assignment: CDR1 SGHRS and CDR2 YFSETQ. V was clipped by 4 bases and J by 2 bases; unmatched bases: 5. The CDR3 bases are TGCGCCAGCAGCCTAGGGACAGCACAAGAGACCCAGTACTTC. It translates to CASSLGTAQETQYF.

CDR3: CASSLMGAGMTDTQYF. CDR3 nucleotide sequence: TGTGCCAGCAGTTTGATGGGGGCAGGGATGACAGATACGCAGTATTTT. J is TRBJ2-3 and V is TRBV27, with D perhaps TRBD1 (6 bases). Germline CDR1 is MNHEY and CDR2 is SMNVEV (reference sequence). The CDR3 spans 16 residues. Trimming took 3 bases from V and 3 from J, leaving 16 bases between them.

The chain is built from TRBV19 and TRBJ1-5; 8 nucleotides agree with TRBD1. The CDR3 covers 18 residues. The trim removed 5 bases at V and 0 bases at J, leaving 12 bases unmatched. CDR1 and CDR2 from the germline V gene are LNHDA and SQIVND (reference sequence). The CDR3 loop is CASSSLDRAYFSNQPQHF. The CDR3 DNA reads as TGTGCCAGTAGTTCCTTGGACAGGGCGTATTTTAGCAATCAGCCCCAGCATTTT.

The chain combines TRBV5-1 with TRBJ1-3; 9 bases match TRBD1. This CDR3 spans 17 amino acids. With V trimmed by 1 base and J by 4 bases, 9 bases remained unmatched. CDR1 is SGHRS, CDR2 YFSETQ, per germline. The CDR3 nucleotides read TGCGCCAGCAGCTTGACCGGGACAGGGTCGAGGGGAAACACCATATATTTT. Translating gives CASSLTGTGSRGNTIYF.

The chain uses TRBV18 and TRBJ2-1, with 10 bases matching TRBD2. CDR1 is KGHSH, CDR2 LQKENI, per germline. CDR3 length: 14 residues. Losses at the gene ends were 8 bases for V and 6 bases for J; bases not matched to a gene: 7. The CDR3 DNA reads TGTGCCAGCATACCTAGCGGGGGCCCCAATGAGCAGTTCTTC. The encoded protein is CASIPSGGPNEQFF.

This chain connects TRBV28 to TRBJ1-6, with D perhaps TRBD1 (5 bases). This CDR3 region has 12 residues. Trimming stripped 7 bases from V and 17 bases from J, with 18 bases between. In germline, CDR1 is MDHEN, CDR2 SYDVKM. CDR3 sequence: CASTRRLGAFHF. Here the CDR3 DNA reads TGTGCCAGCACGCGACGACTTGGGGCCTTCCACTTT.

The chain has TRBV19 and TRBJ2-5; TRBD1 matches 8 bases. Per germline, CDR1 LNHDA and CDR2 SQIVND (reference sequence). Trimming removed 4 bases from V and 2 bases from J; junction bases left unmatched: 6. This CDR3 has 15 amino acids. The CDR3 here is CASSNRGSGQETQYF. CDR3 bases: TGTGCCAGTAGTAACAGGGGGAGCGGTCAAGAGACCCAGTACTTC.

CDR3 region: CASSPTAGAAKNIQYF. In nucleotides, the CDR3 is TGTGCCAGCAGCCCCACCGCGGGGGCAGCCAAAAACATTCAGTACTTC. V is TRBV5-4 and J is TRBJ2-4; the D gene is possibly TRBD2 (7 bases). This CDR3 comprises 16 residues. Germline V gene lookup returns CDR1 SGHNT and CDR2 YYREEE (reference sequence). Trimming cost V 4 bases and J 0 bases, with 14 bases left between them.

V is TRBV9 and J is TRBJ1-3, with 9 positions matching TRBD1. The trim removed 3 bases at V and 2 bases at J, leaving 9 bases unmatched. Germline V gene sequence: CDR1 SGDLS, CDR2 YYNGEE. CDR3 size: 17 residues. CDR3 DNA: TGTGCCAGCAGCGCATCCGGGACAGGGTTTCCTGGAAACACCATATATTTT. It yields the protein CASSASGTGFPGNTIYF. Full variable domain (remainder filled in from reference TRBV9 and TRBJ1-3): DSGVTQTPKHLITATGQRVTLRCSPRSGDLSVYWYQQSLDQGLQFLIQYYNGEERAKGNILERFSAQQFPDLHSELNLSSLELGDSALYFCASSASGTGFPGNTIYFGEGSWLTVV.

The chain combines TRBV5-8 with TRBJ1-5, with a possible D match to TRBD1 (6 bases). The ends were cut back, 5 bases at V and 6 bases at J, with 15 bases in the middle. Germline V gene data show CDR1 as SGHTS and CDR2 as YDEGEE. This CDR3 is built from 14 residues. This chain's CDR3 is CASRNREGAQPQHF. The CDR3 DNA reads TGTGCCAGCAGGAACAGGGAAGGGGCTCAGCCCCAGCATTTT.

V gene TRBV19 combines with J gene TRBJ1-5; D may be TRBD1 (5 bases). From germline, CDR1 is LNHDA and CDR2 SQIVND (reference sequence). The CDR3 sequence is 14 residues long. The ends were cut back, 4 bases at V and 6 bases at J, with 13 bases in the middle. The CDR3 DNA sequence: TGTGCCAGTAGTACGCGCGGTAGGGGTCAGCCCCAGCATTTT. Its protein product is CASSTRGRGQPQHF.

V and J are TRBV2 and TRBJ2-3; 11 nucleotides match TRBD2. Looked up from germline, CDR1 is SNHLY and CDR2 is FYNNEI. The CDR3 has 16 residues. V shed 8 bases and J 6 bases; nucleotides not matched to a gene: 13. This chain's CDR3 is CASAPLLAGGRDTQYF. The CDR3 DNA follows: TGTGCCAGCGCACCCCTTTTAGCGGGGGGGCGGGATACGCAGTATTTT.

The J gene is TRBJ2-5, the V gene TRBV7-2; TRBD2 matches at 14 bases. J gave up 4 bases and V 11 bases, and 6 bases lay outside the gene matches. Germline assignment: CDR1 SGHTA and CDR2 FQGNSA. The CDR3 runs 14 residues. CDR3 residues: CACRLAGGLETQYF. In DNA form, the CDR3 reads TGTGCCTGCCGACTAGCGGGGGGGTTAGAGACCCAGTACTTC.

This chain links TRBV29-1 with TRBJ1-2, with D perhaps matching TRBD1 (6 bases). The CDR3 is made up of 13 amino acids. Trimming removed 3 bases from V and 7 bases from J, with 15 bases in between. Germline V gene data show CDR1 as SQVTM and CDR2 as ANQGSEA. CDR3 sequence (DNA): TGCAGCGTTGAGTCCCACAGGGTGGGTGGCTACACCTTC. Amino acid sequence: CSVESHRVGGYTF.